A single sample gave rise to the 2 T cell receptor beta chains below, sequenced in a study of neurological immune-mediated disorders. The time point is: longitudinal time-point 2. TCRdb re-called the 5' RACE reads with MiXCR, one entry per CDR3 protein. The data contain 80,000 to 100,000 distinct CDR3 sequences, 5.8% of them seen just once; the ten biggest clones take up 7.9%. Specimen: PBMCs. The source is an older woman with multiple sclerosis.

This clonotype was observed at least ten times. The rearrangement links TRBV12-3 or TRBV12-4 to TRBJ2-7; TRBD1 matches 10 bases. V shed 2 bases and J 2 bases; nucleotides not matched to a gene: 3. The CDR3 loop spans 15 amino acids. The CDR3 nucleotides are TGTGCCAGCAGTTTAATCGACAGGGGGCCCTACGAGCAGTACTTC. Its translation: CASSLIDRGPYEQYF.

This clonotype was seen repeatedly, ten times or more. The chain combines TRBV5-1 with TRBJ2-5; D is uncertain. V lost 0 bases and J lost 5, with 17 bases in between. CDR3 size: 16 residues. Per the germline V gene, CDR1 is SGHRS and CDR2 is YFSETQ. The CDR3 loop is CASSLAPASRAETQYF. The CDR3 DNA reads TGCGCCAGCAGCTTGGCCCCCGCCAGTCGGGCGGAGACCCAGTACTTC.